This T cell receptor beta chain comes out of a study of healthy donors' naive CD4 and CD8 T cells. Study outcomes and limitations: Positive CDR3 charge linked to CD4+ cells, negative to CD8+ cells.

V gave up 0 bases and J gave up 0 bases, with 9 bases separating them. This CDR3 has 16 amino acids. In germline, CDR1 is MNHNY, CDR2 SVGAGI (reference sequence). Each TCR library used approximately 500 ng of total RNA and a linear amplification protocol. In the authors' workflow: 5 healthy donors contributed fewer than 95,000 sequenced TCR alpha transcripts. TCRdb independently ran MiXCR on the reads; one entry per CDR3 protein. None of the V and J calls come from the authors' own analysis; TCRdb made them. Of 150,000 to 200,000 distinct CDR3 sequences detected, 65% to 75% appear once; the ten largest clones hold around 2%. Naive T cells were sorted: CD4+CD8-CD45RO-CD45RA+ for CD4+, CD8+CD4-CD45RA+CD27bright for CD8+. Comment on this clonotype: Its antigen is still unknown.

The chain joins TRBV6-6 to TRBJ2-1; possible D gene TRBD1, 6 bases. The receptor comes from a pool of human donors in good health; the sample pools cells from several healthy donors. Sequences were obtained from naive CD4+ and CD8+ T cells sorted from blood, pooled from several donors. The CDR3 DNA sequence: TGTGCCAGCAGTTACTCCGGGACAAGCTCCTACAATGAGCAGTTCTTC. Its protein is CASSYSGTSSYNEQFF.